Below, one T cell receptor (beta chain) is given with its context. Its antigen is unknown. Base-call qualities are not available, and no considerably larger clone is one nucleotide away. The donors belonged to the validation cohort of about 120 subjects, which was separate from the approximately 680-subject first cohort. This record belongs to a study of cytomegalovirus exposure and HLA in healthy donors (dated by TCRdb to between 2016 and 2019). Background for the entire study: According to a later analysis, one platform produced both the 120 validation repertoires and the 666 repertoires of the first cohort. The aim of the study was to test whether cataloging public T cell receptors could identify signatures of past pathogen exposure. In addition to the first cohort of 650 to 750 subjects, a separate validation cohort of 120 different subjects was used. To predict cytomegalovirus infection status, the study brought together high-throughput TCR immunosequencing, statistical association of individual TCRs with disease status, and machine learning.

The germline V gene supplies CDR1 MNHEY and CDR2 SVGAGI. Deletion took 5 bases off V and 5 bases off J, with a span of 16 bases between the germline ends. The CDR3 goes from the cysteine to the phenylalanine over 15 residues. Here the CDR3 DNA is all that survives: 45 bases in frame from base 1. Overall results and qualifications from the work: Across donors, most TCR sequences were observed very rarely, whereas some public TCRs were present in many individuals. In vitro tests confirmed that a few of the cytomegalovirus-associated TCR beta chains recognize cytomegalovirus antigens. A later analysis found that TCRs clustered in the first cohort also tended to co-occur in the 95 to 150 validation repertoires, with 94% of cluster scores above 0. According to the authors, the approach could potentially be generalized to other disease states and immunological phenotypes. The validation cohort had no HLA typing available for a later analysis, so co-occurrence within that cohort was assessed over all 120 or so repertoires. In both the original and validation cohorts, the classifier was reported to diagnose cytomegalovirus status with high specificity and sensitivity. The study listed 150 to 200 TCR beta chains as associated with cytomegalovirus.

The library was obtained by the immunoSEQ multiplex PCR assay. Processing in the source paper ran as follows. A statistical classification framework was built for diagnosing cytomegalovirus status from the catalog of TCR beta chain sequences. This is the immuneACCESS table as TCRdb keeps it, with only in-frame sequences that have V and J called. A part of the clones is gone; compared with another copy, unresolved V genes explain less than half, and the rest is unexplained. V, J and clone size reflect that table, while D and trimming were determined from the DNA. Across this sample there are some 140,000 clones, with around nine tenths seen only once. The ten biggest clones cover around 22% of the sample.

Sequenced material: PBMCs. The chain couples TRBV6-5 to TRBJ2-4, with TRBD1 tentatively as D gene (5 bases match). This TCR was recovered from a man between 18 and 35 years old in good health and CMV-seropositive. The CDR3 reads CASSPFQGGENIQYF. Read as DNA, the sequence is TGTGCCAGCAGTCCATTCCAGGGCGGAGAAAACATTCAGTACTTC.